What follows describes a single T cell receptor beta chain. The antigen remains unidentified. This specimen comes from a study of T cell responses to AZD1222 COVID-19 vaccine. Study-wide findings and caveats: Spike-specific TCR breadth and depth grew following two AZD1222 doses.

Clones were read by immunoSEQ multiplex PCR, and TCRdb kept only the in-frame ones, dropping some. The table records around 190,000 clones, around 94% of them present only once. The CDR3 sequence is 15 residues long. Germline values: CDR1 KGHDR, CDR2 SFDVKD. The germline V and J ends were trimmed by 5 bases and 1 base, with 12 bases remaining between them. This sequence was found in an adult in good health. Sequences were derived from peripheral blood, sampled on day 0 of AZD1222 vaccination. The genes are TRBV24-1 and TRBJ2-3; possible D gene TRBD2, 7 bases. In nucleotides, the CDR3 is TGTGCCACCAGTGGGGGGGGGCCCCGCACAGATACGCAGTATTTT. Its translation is CATSGGGPRTDTQYF.